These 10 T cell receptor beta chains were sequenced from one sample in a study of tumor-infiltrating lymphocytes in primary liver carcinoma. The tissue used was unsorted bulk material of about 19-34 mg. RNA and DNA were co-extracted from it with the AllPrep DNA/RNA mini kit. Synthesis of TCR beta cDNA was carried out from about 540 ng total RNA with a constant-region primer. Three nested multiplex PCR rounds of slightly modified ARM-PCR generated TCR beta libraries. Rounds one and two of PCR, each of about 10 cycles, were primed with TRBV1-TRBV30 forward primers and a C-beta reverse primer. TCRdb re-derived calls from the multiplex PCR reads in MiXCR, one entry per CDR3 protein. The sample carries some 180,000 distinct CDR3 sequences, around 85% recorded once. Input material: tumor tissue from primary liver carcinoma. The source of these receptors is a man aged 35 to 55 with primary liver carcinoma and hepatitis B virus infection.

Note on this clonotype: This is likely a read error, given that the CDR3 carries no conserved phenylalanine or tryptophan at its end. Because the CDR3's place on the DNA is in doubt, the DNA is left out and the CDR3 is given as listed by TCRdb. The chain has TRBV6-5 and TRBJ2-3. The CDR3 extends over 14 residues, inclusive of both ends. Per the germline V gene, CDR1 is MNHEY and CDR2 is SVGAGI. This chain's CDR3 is CASSRERWADTQYS.

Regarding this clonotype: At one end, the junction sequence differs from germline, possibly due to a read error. This CDR3 is CASRPGGGGICYEQYF. The CDR3 DNA reads as TGTGCCAGCAGACCCGGAGGGGGTGGCATCTGCTACGAGCAGTATTTC. The chain has TRBV6-1 and TRBJ2-7; either TRBD1 or TRBD2 may supply D (6 bases each). This CDR3 comprises 16 residues. CDR1 is MNHNS and CDR2 is SASEGT in the germline V gene.

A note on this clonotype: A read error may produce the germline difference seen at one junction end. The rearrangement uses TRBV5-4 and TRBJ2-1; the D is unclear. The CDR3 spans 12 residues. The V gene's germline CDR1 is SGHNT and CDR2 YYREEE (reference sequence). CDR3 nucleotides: TGTGCCAACAGCTGGGAAGGGAATGAGCAGTTCTTC. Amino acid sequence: CANSWEGNEQFF.

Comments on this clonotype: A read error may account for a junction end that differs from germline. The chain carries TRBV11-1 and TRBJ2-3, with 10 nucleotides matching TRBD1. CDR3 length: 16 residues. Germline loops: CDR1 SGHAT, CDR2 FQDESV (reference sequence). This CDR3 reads CASSLESTGGSDMQYF. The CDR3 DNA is TGTGCCAGCAGCTTAGAATCGACAGGGGGCTCGGATATGCAGTATTTT. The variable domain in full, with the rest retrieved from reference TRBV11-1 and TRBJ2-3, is EAEVAQSPRYKITEKSQAVAFWCDPISGHATLYWYRQILGQGPELLVQFQDESVVDDSQLPKDRFSAERLKGVDSTLKIQPAELGDSAMYLCASSLESTGGSDMQYFGPGTRLTVL.

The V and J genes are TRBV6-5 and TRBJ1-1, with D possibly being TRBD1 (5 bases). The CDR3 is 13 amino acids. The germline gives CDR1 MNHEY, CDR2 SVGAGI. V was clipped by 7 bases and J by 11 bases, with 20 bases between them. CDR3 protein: CASTQTLQARAFF. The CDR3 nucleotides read TGTGCCAGCACCCAGACACTACAGGCGAGGGCTTTCTTT.

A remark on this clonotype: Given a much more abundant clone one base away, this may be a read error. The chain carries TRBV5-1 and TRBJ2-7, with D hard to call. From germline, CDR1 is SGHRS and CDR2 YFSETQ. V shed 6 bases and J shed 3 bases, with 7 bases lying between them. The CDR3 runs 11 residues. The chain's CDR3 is CASIFDYEQYF. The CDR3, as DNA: TGCGCCAGCATCTTTGACTACGAGCAGTACTTC.

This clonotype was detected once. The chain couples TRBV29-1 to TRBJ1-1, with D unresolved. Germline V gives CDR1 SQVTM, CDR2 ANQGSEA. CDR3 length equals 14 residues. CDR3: CSVLLIQRRSEAFF. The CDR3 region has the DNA TGCAGTGTTCTACTCATCCAGCGGAGGAGTGAAGCTTTCTTT.

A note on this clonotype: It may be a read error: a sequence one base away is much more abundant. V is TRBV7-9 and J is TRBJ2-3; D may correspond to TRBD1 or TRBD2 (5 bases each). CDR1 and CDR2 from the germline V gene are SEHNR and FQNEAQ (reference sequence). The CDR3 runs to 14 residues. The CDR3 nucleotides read TGTGCCAGCAGACCCGGGGCTGGTCCGAATACGCGGTATTTT. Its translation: CASRPGAGPNTRYF.

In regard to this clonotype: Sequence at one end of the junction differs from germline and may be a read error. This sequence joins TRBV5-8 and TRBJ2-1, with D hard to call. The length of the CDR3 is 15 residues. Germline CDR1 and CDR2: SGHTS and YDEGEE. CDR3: CANSSGATSYNEQFF. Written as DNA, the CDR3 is TGTGCCAACAGCTCAGGAGCGACCTCCTACAATGAGCAGTTCTTC. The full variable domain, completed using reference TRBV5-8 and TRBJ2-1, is EAGVTQSPTHLIKTRGQQATLRCSPISGHTSVYWYQQALGLGLQFLLWYDEGEERNRGNFPPRFSGRQFPNYSSELNVNALELEDSALYLCANSSGATSYNEQFFGPGTRLTVL.

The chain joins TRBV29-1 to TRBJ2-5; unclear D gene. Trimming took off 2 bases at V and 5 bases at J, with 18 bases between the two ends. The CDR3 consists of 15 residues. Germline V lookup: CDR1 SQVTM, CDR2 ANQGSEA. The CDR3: CSVESVSYQEETQYF. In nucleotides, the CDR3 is TGCAGCGTTGAATCAGTCAGTTACCAGGAGGAGACCCAGTACTTC.